The 15 T cell receptor beta chains listed next were all sequenced from one sample in a study of cytomegalovirus exposure and HLA in healthy donors. Primers: 60 Vbeta forward and 13 Jbeta reverse. The protocol was immunoSEQ multiplex PCR, while the TCRdb copy is restricted to in-frame clones and leaves out a portion. The table records around 300,000 clones, 70% to 90% of them present only once. What was sequenced was PBMCs. These receptors all come from a woman between 18 and 29 years old in good health and CMV-seronegative.

V is TRBV10-1 and J is TRBJ2-5, with a tentative D call TRBD2 (7 bases). Trimming took off 6 bases at V and 5 bases at J, with 10 bases between the two ends. The length of the CDR3 is 12 residues. Germline V CDR1 and CDR2: WNHNN, SYGVQD (reference sequence). DNA for the CDR3: TGCGCCAGCAGACAGGGAGGGGAGACCCAGTACTTC. Translated, it gives CASRQGGETQYF.

This rearrangement joins TRBV5-1 to TRBJ2-2; perhaps TRBD2 as D (5 bases). From germline, CDR1 is SGHRS and CDR2 YFSETQ. CDR3 length: 15 residues. Trimming shortened V by 6 bases and J by 2 bases, and 14 bases separated the two germline ends. CDR3 in DNA: TGCGCCAGCATGACGGGAAACAGAAACACCGGGGAGCTGTTTTTT. This sequence encodes CASMTGNRNTGELFF.

The chain couples TRBV2 to TRBJ1-5, with TRBD1 matching 11 bases. The CDR3 loop spans 14 amino acids. Germline CDR1 is SNHLY and CDR2 is FYNNEI. V was clipped by 8 bases and J by 2 bases; unmatched bases: 2. This CDR3 is CASGDRGGNQPQHF. CDR3 coding DNA: TGTGCCAGCGGGGACAGGGGGGGCAATCAGCCCCAGCATTTT.

The V call is TRBV30, the J call TRBJ1-2, with TRBD1 identical over 10 bases. Trimming at V came to 4 bases and at J to 4 bases, leaving 6 bases not matched to a gene. The germline V gene has CDR1 GTSNPN and CDR2 SVGIG (reference sequence). The CDR3 spans 14 residues. CDR3 loop: CAWTRDRGRYGYTF. CDR3 DNA sequence: TGTGCCTGGACCCGGGACAGGGGACGCTATGGCTACACCTTC.

This sequence joins TRBV6-6 and TRBJ2-5, with D possibly TRBD2 on 5 matching bases. From germline, CDR1 is MNHNY and CDR2 SVGAGI (reference sequence). Trimming removed 8 bases at V and 2 bases at J, with 9 bases between. The CDR3 runs to 12 residues. The CDR3: CASSPGQETQYF. The CDR3 region has the DNA TGTGCCAGCTCGCCGGGGCAAGAGACCCAGTACTTC.

The gene calls are TRBV11-2 and TRBJ2-2; TRBD1 is a possible D gene (5 bases). V was clipped by 1 base and J by 0 bases, with 9 bases between them. From germline, CDR1 is SGHAT and CDR2 FQNNGV. The CDR3 extends over 16 amino acids. The CDR3 spells CASSLVGRANTGELFF. CDR3 DNA: TGTGCCAGCAGCTTAGTTGGCAGGGCGAACACCGGGGAGCTGTTTTTT.

The chain is built from TRBV5-1 and TRBJ2-2, with 8 positions matching TRBD2. Per germline, CDR1 SGHRS and CDR2 YFSETQ. V was pared by 7 bases and J by 7 bases, with 15 bases of the junction left unmatched. This CDR3 region has 16 residues. CDR3 residues: CASSLAGGARGGELFF. The CDR3 nucleotides read TGCGCCAGCTCCCTTGCCGGGGGGGCCCGGGGCGGGGAGCTGTTTTTT.

The genes are TRBV2 and TRBJ1-5; 7 nucleotides line up with TRBD1. The germline V gene has CDR1 SNHLY and CDR2 FYNNEI. J gave up 3 bases and V 4 bases, and 9 bases lay outside the gene matches. The CDR3 consists of 16 residues. The CDR3 sequence is CASSGLSTGVNQPQHF. CDR3 DNA sequence: TGTGCCAGCAGTGGCCTATCAACAGGGGTCAATCAGCCCCAGCATTTT.

The V call is TRBV7-9, the J call TRBJ1-5, with TRBD1 identical over 7 bases. CDR1 is SEHNR and CDR2 is FQNEAQ in the germline V gene (reference sequence). V trimming: 4 bases; J trimming: 2 bases; junction bases outside the gene matches: 8. This CDR3 is built from 16 residues. Here the CDR3 reads CASSSTGEWGNQPQHF. For the CDR3, the DNA is TGTGCCAGCAGCTCAACAGGGGAATGGGGCAATCAGCCCCAGCATTTT.

This chain joins TRBV7-2 and TRBJ1-2, with unresolved D. CDR3 length equals 14 residues. The V gene lost 1 base and the J gene lost 2 bases, with 8 bases spanning the gap. Germline V lookup: CDR1 SGHTA, CDR2 FQGNSA. CDR3 sequence (DNA): TGTGCCAGCAGCTTAGGGGGAGGGAACTATGGCTACACCTTC. Translated, it gives CASSLGGGNYGYTF.

The chain employs TRBV5-5 and TRBJ1-5; 7 nucleotides align to TRBD1. The CDR3 extends over 15 amino acids. From germline, CDR1 is SGHKS and CDR2 YYEKEE (reference sequence). J gave up 0 bases and V 5 bases, and 5 bases lay outside the gene matches. For the CDR3, the DNA is TGTGCCAGCAGTCCGGACAGGTTTAGCAATCAGCCCCAGCATTTT. Encoded protein: CASSPDRFSNQPQHF.

Only a few counts were recorded for this clone. J is TRBJ2-7 and V is TRBV7-9; D is uncertain. Germline V gene data show CDR1 as SEHNR and CDR2 as FQNEAQ (reference sequence). V shed 1 base and J shed 2 bases, with 6 bases lying between them. The CDR3 runs 13 residues. The chain's CDR3 is CASSLDRPYEQYF. CDR3 DNA: TGTGCCAGCAGCTTAGATCGTCCCTACGAGCAGTACTTC.

The V gene is TRBV28, the J gene TRBJ1-1; perhaps TRBD1 as D (6 bases). The V end was cut by 3 bases, the J end by 1 base, with 15 bases between. Germline CDR1 MDHEN, CDR2 SYDVKM. The length of the CDR3 is 16 residues. The CDR3 nucleotides read TGTGCCAGCAGTTTCCCACAGGGAAGGGGGAACACTGAAGCTTTCTTT. It specifies CASSFPQGRGNTEAFF.

The rearrangement links TRBV27 to TRBJ2-2; the match to TRBD1 covers 8 bases. CDR1 is MNHEY and CDR2 is SMNVEV in the germline V gene (reference sequence). The CDR3 spans 14 residues. J gave up 4 bases and V 8 bases, and 6 bases lay outside the gene matches. CDR3 coding DNA: TGTGCCAGCCTTGGCAGGGGGCTCACCGGGGAGCTGTTTTTT. Translated: CASLGRGLTGELFF.

J is TRBJ2-7 and V is TRBV9; 10 bases are a match to TRBD1. CDR1 is SGDLS, CDR2 YYNGEE, per germline. The CDR3 contains 13 residues. The ends lost 7 bases at V and 5 bases at J; junction bases unmatched: 6. The CDR3 spells CASSGTGEHEQYF. CDR3 coding DNA: TGTGCCAGCTCCGGGACAGGGGAGCACGAGCAGTACTTC.